The 21 T cell receptor beta chains below were found in one sample sequenced in a study. TCRdb called the RT-PCR reads again in MiXCR, with one record for every CDR3 protein. The table has fewer than 800,000 distinct CDR3 sequences, 13% to 15% seen once; the top ten hold 3.6%. Sequenced: memory CD4+ T cells from blood. The receptors were gathered from a female donor in good health, serving as a healthy control.

This chain links TRBV7-3 with TRBJ2-7; perhaps TRBD2 as D (5 bases). Trimming stripped 5 bases from V and 5 bases from J, with 13 bases between. The CDR3 consists of 13 residues. Germline CDR1 is SGHTA and CDR2 is FQGTGA. The CDR3 region has the DNA TGTGCCAGCAGCCCGCGTGAGGGAGACGAGCAGTACTTC. This translates into CASSPREGDEQYF.

This clonotype has a count of ten or more. The gene calls are TRBV6-5 and TRBJ2-7; TRBD1 aligns across 7 bases. After removal of 6 bases from V and 3 bases from J, the junction contained 8 bases not matched to a gene. This CDR3 comprises 14 residues. CDR1 MNHEY and CDR2 SVGAGI come from the germline V gene. CDR3 in DNA: TGTGCCAGCAGCCTCTATGACAGGGACTACGAGCAGTACTTC. Residues: CASSLYDRDYEQYF.

The chain recombines TRBV24-1 with TRBJ1-1; D is undetermined. The V gene lost 5 bases and the J gene lost 1 base, with 7 bases spanning the gap. Germline V lookup: CDR1 KGHDR, CDR2 SFDVKD. The CDR3 is 13 residues long. The CDR3 region is CATSVGANTEAFF. Here the CDR3 DNA reads TGTGCCACCAGTGTCGGAGCGAACACTGAAGCTTTCTTT.

V and J are TRBV6-6 and TRBJ2-7, with 7 nucleotides matching TRBD1. The J segment lost 2 bases and the V segment lost 0 bases, leaving 1 base of the junction unmatched. CDR1 and CDR2 (germline): MNHNY, SVGAGI (reference sequence). This CDR3 has 14 amino acids. This CDR3 is CASSYSQGAYEQYF. The CDR3 nucleotides are TGTGCCAGCAGTTACTCTCAGGGGGCCTACGAGCAGTACTTC.

The chain recombines TRBV11-2 with TRBJ1-5, with D uncertain. Trimming removed 5 bases at V and 3 bases at J, with 8 bases between. The CDR3 extends over 13 amino acids. CDR1 and CDR2 from the germline V gene are SGHAT and FQNNGV. CDR3 in DNA: TGTGCCAGCAGCCCGACTAACAATCAGCCCCAGCATTTT. This translates into CASSPTNNQPQHF.

This clonotype has a handful of counts. The chain has TRBV4-3 and TRBJ1-2; tentatively, D is TRBD1 (6 bases). This CDR3 is built from 16 residues. Looked up from germline, CDR1 is LGHNA and CDR2 is YSLEER. V lost 3 bases, J lost 7 bases, and 21 bases lay in between. The chain's CDR3 is CASSQLGGSRYRGYTF. The CDR3 nucleotides read TGCGCCAGCAGCCAGCTAGGGGGTTCAAGATATCGTGGCTACACCTTC.

The chain links TRBV29-1 to TRBJ2-1, with 11 positions matching TRBD2. The CDR3 consists of 14 residues. Per the germline V gene, CDR1 is SQVTM and CDR2 is ANQGSEA. Trimming at V came to 8 bases and at J to 9 bases, leaving 12 bases not matched to a gene. Written as DNA, the CDR3 is TGCAGCCATCTAGGGCTAGCGGGAGGAGGTGAGCAGTTCTTC. Residues: CSHLGLAGGGEQFF.

This rearrangement joins TRBV20-1 to TRBJ1-2, with D maybe TRBD1 (5 bases). Trimming cost V 1 base and J 4 bases, with 7 bases left between them. The germline gives CDR1 DFQATT, CDR2 SNEGSKA (reference sequence). CDR3 length equals 12 residues. Written as DNA, the CDR3 is TGCAGTGCTAGAGGGGGGACCTATGGCTACACCTTC. Translation gives CSARGGTYGYTF.

This clonotype was detected only a few times. The rearrangement links TRBV12-3 or TRBV12-4 to TRBJ2-1; 7 bases fit TRBD2. V was clipped by 4 bases and J by 7 bases; unmatched bases: 10. This CDR3 is built from 15 residues. The CDR3 region is CASSSLVGGQNEQFF. CDR3 nucleotides: TGTGCCAGCAGTTCCTTGGTGGGAGGGCAGAATGAGCAGTTCTTC.

V gene TRBV11-2 combines with J gene TRBJ2-3; D ambiguous. V shed 5 bases and J shed 2 bases, with 17 bases lying between them. Germline V gene lookup returns CDR1 SGHAT and CDR2 FQNNGV. The length of the CDR3 is 16 residues. CDR3 nucleotide sequence: TGTGCCAGCAGCCTGGGTGCTTCTACACCCACAGATACGCAGTATTTT. Amino acid sequence: CASSLGASTPTDTQYF. Full variable domain (outside the CDR3, taken from reference TRBV11-2 and TRBJ2-3): EAGVAQSPRYKIIEKRQSVAFWCNPISGHATLYWYQQILGQGPKLLIQFQNNGVVDDSQLPKDRFSAERLKGVDSTLKIQPAKLEDSAVYLCASSLGASTPTDTQYFGPGTRLTVL.

This clonotype was recorded many times. V and J are TRBV20-1 and TRBJ2-7; no reliable D call. CDR1 and CDR2 (germline): DFQATT, SNEGSKA (reference sequence). The V gene lost 6 bases and the J gene lost 1 base, with 13 bases spanning the gap. CDR3 size: 13 residues. Here the CDR3 DNA reads TGCAGTGCAGATCAGGAGTTATCCTACGAGCAGTACTTC. Translated: CSADQELSYEQYF.

This clonotype has a handful of counts. The rearrangement links TRBV6-5 to TRBJ2-3; the D is unclear. V was clipped by 6 bases and J by 0 bases, with 7 bases between them. This CDR3 region has 13 residues. Germline V gene sequence: CDR1 MNHEY, CDR2 SVGAGI. The CDR3 protein is CASSDPSTDTQYF. DNA of the CDR3: TGTGCCAGCAGCGACCCTAGCACAGATACGCAGTATTTT.

The sample holds many counts of this clonotype. The chain employs TRBV12-3 or TRBV12-4 and TRBJ2-2; D is unclear. The CDR3 has 13 residues. The V gene lost 5 bases and the J gene lost 7 bases, with 11 bases spanning the gap. The CDR3 protein is CASSKSMVGELFF. The CDR3 DNA follows: TGTGCCAGCAGTAAGAGTATGGTCGGGGAGCTGTTTTTT.

With regard to this clonotype: Possible read error: a much larger clone is one base away. The rearrangement uses TRBV6-5 and TRBJ1-5; D may be TRBD1 (5 bases). The CDR3 loop spans 14 amino acids. The germline gives CDR1 MNHEY, CDR2 SVGAGI. The CDR3 sequence is CATSSQGGGQPQHF. CDR3 coding DNA: TGTGCCACCAGTTCCCAGGGCGGAGGTCAGCCCCAGCATTTT.

This clonotype has ten or more counts. The chain links TRBV6-1 to TRBJ2-7; D gene uncertain. V was shortened by 7 bases and J by 4 bases, with 14 bases between the two germline ends. Looked up from germline, CDR1 is MNHNS and CDR2 is SASEGT. The CDR3 has 13 amino acids. For the CDR3, the DNA is TGTGCCAGCACCCTGCGACTGGATTACGAGCAGTACTTC. Translation gives CASTLRLDYEQYF.

This clonotype was picked up a small number of times. The CDR3 sequence: CASARTWVYEQYF. The CDR3, as DNA: TGTGCCAGCGCTCGAACTTGGGTCTACGAGCAGTACTTC. This sequence joins TRBV27 and TRBJ2-7; no firm D call. V was pared by 8 bases and J by 3 bases, with 14 bases between. Germline CDR1 reads MNHEY; CDR2 reads SMNVEV (reference sequence). The CDR3 runs 13 residues.

V gene TRBV4-2 combines with J gene TRBJ2-5, with 8 bases aligning to TRBD2. Germline V lookup: CDR1 LGHNA, CDR2 YNFKEQ. The CDR3 length is 20 residues. Trimming removed 0 bases from V and 5 bases from J; junction bases left unmatched: 20. Here the CDR3 reads CASSQDSSGAAGGLEETQYF. The CDR3, as DNA: TGTGCCAGCAGCCAAGATAGTAGTGGAGCGGCGGGAGGTTTGGAGGAGACCCAGTACTTC.

J is TRBJ2-3 and V is TRBV7-8, with a tentative D call TRBD1 (5 bases). Per the germline V gene, CDR1 is SGHVS and CDR2 is FQNEAQ. V lost 2 bases and J 7 bases, leaving 25 bases between the germline ends. The CDR3 sequence is 18 residues long. In DNA, the CDR3 is TGTGCCAGCAGCTTACTACCGACGGCAGGGTTCTCGGAAAATACGCAGTATTTT. Translated: CASSLLPTAGFSENTQYF.

This clonotype turned up a few times. CDR3 coding DNA: TGTGCCAGCAGCCCAGGGACACCCTACAATGAGCAGTTCTTC. Its protein product is CASSPGTPYNEQFF. V gene TRBV7-3 combines with J gene TRBJ2-1; tentatively, D is TRBD1 (6 bases). CDR3 length: 14 residues. V lost 5 bases and J 2 bases, leaving 10 bases between the germline ends. Germline-derived CDR1 and CDR2 are SGHTA and FQGTGA.

This clonotype was recorded a few times. The rearrangement uses TRBV4-2 and TRBJ1-2; 8 nucleotides align to TRBD1. This CDR3 contains 14 residues. Trimming took 3 bases from V and 11 from J; bases not matched to a gene: 11. Per the germline V gene, CDR1 is LGHNA and CDR2 is YNFKEQ. CDR3 residues: CASSHSGQGVGYTF. CDR3 sequence (DNA): TGTGCCAGCAGCCACTCCGGACAGGGAGTAGGTTACACCTTC.

Only a few counts were recorded for this clonotype. This chain connects TRBV7-9 to TRBJ2-1, with no clear D. The CDR3 has 13 amino acids. CDR1 and CDR2 (germline): SEHNR, FQNEAQ (reference sequence). V was shortened by 1 base and J by 7 bases, with 8 bases between the two germline ends. CDR3 coding DNA: TGTGCCAGCAGCTTAGACACCATGAATGAGCAGTTCTTC. Amino acid sequence: CASSLDTMNEQFF. Drawing the rest from reference TRBV7-9 and TRBJ2-1, the complete variable domain is DTGVSQNPRHKITKRGQNVTFRCDPISEHNRLYWYRQTLGQGPEFLTYFQNEAQLEKSRLLSDRFSAERPKGSFSTLEIQRTEQGDSAMYLCASSLDTMNEQFFGPGTRLTVL.